This record looks at one T cell receptor (beta chain) sequence and its context. V was trimmed by 6 bases and J by 2 bases, leaving 14 bases between them. CDR3 length: 14 residues. Germline lookup yields CDR1 MNHEY and CDR2 SVGEGT. The entry originates in a study of brain T cells in children with intractable seizures. Measured with immunoSEQ multiplex PCR; TCRdb has only the in-frame clones, and not every one. The sample lists about 340,000 clones; over 90% were seen once. Described time point: blood from clinic visit 5 months post-surgery; TSC patient then seizure free. The V and J genes are TRBV6-2 or TRBV6-3 and TRBJ2-7; perhaps TRBD2 as D (6 bases). This sample comprised peripheral blood, obtained around 5 months after surgery. This TCR derives from a boy under two years old with tuberous sclerosis and intractable seizures. The CDR3, as DNA: TGTGCCAGCAGCAAATCACTAGCTACCTACGAGCAGTACTTC. It is translated as CASSKSLATYEQYF.